The 26 T cell receptor beta chains below were found in one sample sequenced in a study of shared clonotypes between healthy human individuals. TCRdb keeps only in-frame clones here, not all; method: immunoSEQ multiplex PCR. The data show about 490,000 clones, 76% seen once. The sample taken for sequencing was PBMCs. The receptors here all came from a woman aged 40-49 years in good health. Some clones in this sample may be carry-over from other donors' samples.

This chain uses TRBV5-1 with TRBJ2-3; 11 bases fit TRBD1. This CDR3 comprises 19 residues. The germline V gene encodes CDR1 SGHRS and CDR2 YFSETQ. V shed 0 bases and J 0 bases; nucleotides not matched to a gene: 9. The CDR3 loop reads CASSLGSGTGGPSTDTQYF. The CDR3 DNA reads as TGCGCCAGCAGCTTGGGATCTGGGACAGGGGGACCTAGCACAGATACGCAGTATTTT.

The genes are TRBV19 and TRBJ1-1, with TRBD1 matching 7 bases. The germline V gene encodes CDR1 LNHDA and CDR2 SQIVND (reference sequence). With 5 bases clipped from V and 0 bases from J, the junction kept 6 bases outside the gene matches. This CDR3 is built from 15 residues. The DNA for the CDR3 is TGTGCCAGTAGTTCCGCGACAGGGATGAACACTGAAGCTTTCTTT. It yields the protein CASSSATGMNTEAFF.

This clone appeared a few times. The chain combines TRBV29-1 with TRBJ2-1; D unresolved. Trimming took off 4 bases at V and 0 bases at J, with 7 bases between the two ends. Germline CDR1 is SQVTM and CDR2 is ANQGSEA. The CDR3 contains 13 residues. CDR3 in amino acids: CSVGHSSYNEQFF. The CDR3 nucleotides read TGCAGCGTTGGCCATAGCTCCTACAATGAGCAGTTCTTC.

This clone was observed at least ten times. This chain links TRBV5-5 with TRBJ1-2, with TRBD1 matching over 11 bases. This CDR3 is 15 amino acids long. Germline lookup yields CDR1 SGHKS and CDR2 YYEKEE (reference sequence). The V segment lost 4 bases and the J segment 4 bases; nucleotides outside the gene matches: 6. CDR3 sequence: CASSLGQGASYGYTF. CDR3 in DNA: TGTGCCAGCAGCCTCGGACAGGGGGCAAGCTATGGCTACACCTTC. The whole variable domain, remainder taken from reference TRBV5-5 and TRBJ1-2, is DAGVTQSPTHLIKTRGQQVTLRCSPISGHKSVSWYQQVLGQGPQFIFQYYEKEERGRGNFPDRFSARQFPNYSSELNVNALLLGDSALYLCASSLGQGASYGYTFGSGTRLTVV.

This clone was counted only a few times. This chain links TRBV6-5 with TRBJ2-1; 7 bases align to TRBD1. Trimming removed 6 bases from V and 7 bases from J; junction bases left unmatched: 9. The V gene's germline CDR1 is MNHEY and CDR2 SVGAGI. CDR3 length: 14 residues. The CDR3 sequence is CASRRRDRRNEQFF. As DNA, the CDR3 is TGTGCCAGCAGGCGCCGGGACAGAAGGAATGAGCAGTTCTTC.

This chain joins TRBV19 and TRBJ2-7, with D tentatively TRBD1 (6 bases). Trimming removed 7 bases at V and 5 bases at J, with 12 bases between. CDR1 is LNHDA and CDR2 is SQIVND in the germline V gene (reference sequence). The CDR3 is 12 amino acids. The CDR3 DNA follows: TGTGCCAGTATGCCCCGGGACAACGAGCAGTACTTC. It translates to CASMPRDNEQYF.

The rearrangement links TRBV4-3 to TRBJ2-4; TRBD1 is a possible D gene (6 bases). V was pared by 1 base and J by 6 bases, with 13 bases between. This CDR3 spans 15 amino acids. Germline values: CDR1 LGHNA, CDR2 YSLEER. CDR3 residues: CASSQASGAGNIQYF. The CDR3 DNA follows: TGCGCCAGCAGCCAAGCTTCAGGGGCCGGAAACATTCAGTACTTC.

This sequence joins TRBV29-1 and TRBJ2-1; D perhaps matches TRBD2 (6 bases). The V gene lost 4 bases and the J gene lost 4 bases, with 8 bases spanning the gap. From germline, CDR1 is SQVTM and CDR2 ANQGSEA. The CDR3 has 12 residues. CDR3 protein: CSVGLAYNEQFF. The CDR3 nucleotides read TGCAGCGTTGGGCTAGCGTACAATGAGCAGTTCTTC.

About this clone itself: No conserved phenylalanine or tryptophan is present at the end of the CDR3, so a read error is the likely explanation. The chain joins TRBV2 to TRBJ1-3; 9 bases map to TRBD1. The V gene end was trimmed by 7 bases and the J gene end by 2 bases; junction bases not matched to a gene: 6. CDR3 length equals 15 residues. CDR1 SNHLY and CDR2 FYNNEI come from the germline V gene. The CDR3 coding sequence is TGTGCCAGCACCGGACAGGGGTCTACTGGAAACACCATATATCTT. This translates into CASTGQGSTGNTIYL.

This chain connects TRBV10-3 to TRBJ1-1, with D unresolved. The V end was cut by 3 bases, the J end by 1 base, with 12 bases between. CDR3 length: 15 residues. In germline, CDR1 is ENHRY, CDR2 SYGVKD. This CDR3 is CAISDFGRQNTEAFF. The CDR3 DNA sequence: TGTGCCATCAGTGATTTCGGCCGACAGAACACTGAAGCTTTCTTT.

The V and J genes are TRBV28 and TRBJ2-7; TRBD1 might be the D (6 bases). Trimming cost V 6 bases and J 3 bases, with 24 bases left between them. The germline V gene encodes CDR1 MDHEN and CDR2 SYDVKM. This CDR3 comprises 17 residues. CDR3 protein: CASSRWTDLTAIYEQYF. CDR3 nucleotide sequence: TGTGCCAGCAGCCGTTGGACAGACCTCACAGCCATCTACGAGCAGTACTTC. The entire variable domain, with the rest obtained from reference TRBV28 and TRBJ2-7, is as follows: DVKVTQSSRYLVKRTGEKVFLECVQDMDHENMFWYRQDPGLGLRLIYFSYDVKMKEKGDIPEGYSVSREKKERFSLILESASTNQTSMYLCASSRWTDLTAIYEQYFGPGTRLTVT.

The chain employs TRBV7-9 and TRBJ2-1; TRBD2 aligns across 14 bases. The CDR3 has 16 residues. V lost 5 bases and J lost 4; bases outside the gene matches: 4. Germline CDR1 and CDR2: SEHNR and FQNEAQ (reference sequence). This chain's CDR3 is CASSPRTSGRYNEQFF. The CDR3 region has the DNA TGTGCCAGCAGCCCTCGGACTAGCGGGAGGTACAATGAGCAGTTCTTC.

This clone was observed at least ten times. This CDR3 is also generated by other DNA sequences in the sample. The gene calls are TRBV29-1 and TRBJ2-4; no clear D. There are 14 residues in the CDR3. Trimming took 2 bases from V and 2 from J, leaving 10 bases between them. Germline CDR1 and CDR2: SQVTM and ANQGSEA. CDR3 coding DNA: TGCAGCGTTGAAAGTGAATGGCCCAAAAACATTCAGTACTTC. As protein: CSVESEWPKNIQYF.

The rearrangement links TRBV15 to TRBJ2-3, with D unclear. Germline CDR1 reads LNHNV; CDR2 reads YYDKDF (reference sequence). The V end lost 4 bases, the J end lost 1 base, and 12 bases lay between the germline ends. The CDR3 has 15 amino acids. The CDR3 reads CATSTPKGGTDTQYF. DNA for the CDR3: TGTGCCACCAGCACCCCAAAGGGTGGCACAGATACGCAGTATTTT. Drawing the rest from reference TRBV15 and TRBJ2-3, the complete variable domain is DAMVIQNPRYQVTQFGKPVTLSCSQTLNHNVMYWYQQKSSQAPKLLFHYYDKDFNNEADTPDNFQSRRPNTSFCFLDIRSPGLGDTAMYLCATSTPKGGTDTQYFGPGTRLTVL.

Points on this clone: A far larger clone is off by one base, so a read error is likely. The rearrangement uses TRBV7-2 and TRBJ1-3, with D hard to call. Trimming stripped 0 bases from V and 4 bases from J, with 1 base between. Germline V CDR1 and CDR2: SGHTA, FQGNSA. The CDR3 loop spans 12 amino acids. CDR3 nucleotides: TGTGCCAGCAGCTTAGCGGGAAACACCATATATTTT. Its translation: CASSLAGNTIYF.

Comments on this clone: Only one base separates this from a far larger clonotype, so it likely reflects a read error. V and J are TRBV9 and TRBJ1-4; tentative D call: TRBD1 (5 bases). There are 13 residues in the CDR3. The germline gives CDR1 SGDLS, CDR2 YYNGEE. CDR3: CASSVEVGGDLLF. CDR3 sequence (DNA): TGTGCCAGCAGCGTAGAAGTTGGAGGGGATCTGCTTTTT.

This sequence joins TRBV19 and TRBJ2-2; unclear D gene. Trimming cost V 1 base and J 0 bases, with 9 bases left between them. The CDR3 runs to 16 residues. Germline CDR1 is LNHDA and CDR2 is SQIVND (reference sequence). In nucleotides, the CDR3 is TGTGCCAGTAGTATAGCGAGGATTTCGAACACCGGGGAGCTGTTTTTT. Translated: CASSIARISNTGELFF.

The chain carries TRBV19 and TRBJ1-1; a weak D match, TRBD1 (5 bases). In germline, CDR1 is LNHDA, CDR2 SQIVND (reference sequence). This CDR3 has 15 residues. Trimming shortened V by 3 bases and J by 5 bases, and 16 bases separated the two germline ends. The CDR3 here is CASSIGAGRGTEAFF. The CDR3 nucleotides read TGTGCCAGTAGTATTGGGGCAGGGAGGGGAACTGAAGCTTTCTTT.

The genes are TRBV2 and TRBJ1-3; D gene uncertain. The CDR3 runs 12 residues. Trimming pared 4 bases from V and 4 bases from J, leaving 5 bases between. CDR1 and CDR2 (germline): SNHLY, FYNNEI. CDR3 sequence (DNA): TGTGCCAGCAGTGCGATCGGAAACACCATATATTTT. This codes for CASSAIGNTIYF.

This chain uses TRBV4-3 with TRBJ1-3; D is unresolved. Trimming left V 1 base short and J 4 bases short, with 11 bases between. The CDR3 totals 15 residues. Germline V gene lookup returns CDR1 LGHNA and CDR2 YSLEER. The CDR3, as DNA: TGCGCCAGCAGCCAAGCCTCCCTATCCGGAAACACCATATATTTT. This codes for CASSQASLSGNTIYF.

The chain joins TRBV28 to TRBJ1-3, with D uncertain. CDR1 is MDHEN, CDR2 SYDVKM, per germline. The V gene lost 4 bases and the J gene lost 0 bases, with 7 bases spanning the gap. The CDR3 has 14 residues. The CDR3 sequence: CASSWRVSGNTIYF. The CDR3 DNA is TGTGCCAGCAGTTGGAGGGTCTCTGGAAACACCATATATTTT.

The chain recombines TRBV2 with TRBJ2-7, with 7 bases aligning to TRBD1. Losses at the gene ends were 0 bases for V and 3 bases for J; bases not matched to a gene: 5. The germline CDR1 and CDR2 sequences are SNHLY and FYNNEI. CDR3 length: 15 residues. CDR3 amino acids: CASSEAGDSFYEQYF. The CDR3 region has the DNA TGTGCCAGCAGTGAAGCGGGGGACAGCTTCTACGAGCAGTACTTC.

V is TRBV29-1 and J is TRBJ2-1; 10 nucleotides agree with TRBD1. CDR3 length: 14 amino acids. Germline V gene sequence: CDR1 SQVTM, CDR2 ANQGSEA. With 6 bases clipped from V and 6 bases from J, the junction kept 8 bases outside the gene matches. The CDR3, as DNA: TGCAGCGTCTCCGGGACAGGGGTAGTCAATGAGCAGTTCTTC. Protein product: CSVSGTGVVNEQFF.

The rearrangement joins TRBV10-3 to TRBJ2-2; either TRBD1 or TRBD2 may supply D (5 bases each). Germline lookup yields CDR1 ENHRY and CDR2 SYGVKD. V lost 4 bases and J lost 0, with 9 bases in between. This CDR3 is built from 15 residues. The CDR3 DNA is TGTGCCATCAGTGGGGGGAACACGAACACCGGGGAGCTGTTTTTT. As protein: CAISGGNTNTGELFF.

V is TRBV28 and J is TRBJ2-3; the D gene could be TRBD1 or TRBD2 (5 bases each). V lost 6 bases, J lost 0 bases, and 16 bases lay in between. Germline assignment: CDR1 MDHEN and CDR2 SYDVKM. This CDR3 has 16 amino acids. Written as DNA, the CDR3 is TGTGCCAGCAGGTTCGGGGCTAGAGCTAGCACAGATACGCAGTATTTT. As protein: CASRFGARASTDTQYF.

V is TRBV7-3 and J is TRBJ2-7; 7 bases are shared with TRBD1. The trim removed 5 bases at V and 4 bases at J, leaving 23 bases unmatched. This CDR3 contains 19 residues. Per the germline V gene, CDR1 is SGHTA and CDR2 is FQGTGA. The CDR3 region has the DNA TGTGCCAGCAGCCCCCCCCTGGACAGGAGAGTCGGTAGTGGTTACGAGCAGTACTTC. It translates to CASSPPLDRRVGSGYEQYF.